Listed below are T cell receptor beta chains from one sample, sequenced in a study of patients and donors after allogeneic stem cell transplantation. TCRdb passed the RT-PCR reads through MiXCR, listing each CDR3 protein once. The sample comprises about 960,000 distinct CDR3 sequences, more than 15% of which are singletons, and 6% rests with the top ten. What was sequenced was blood, either unsorted or a sorted T cell fraction (not recorded which). The receptors stem from a human donor who was either an allogeneic HSCT recipient or a stem cell or donor lymphocyte infusion donor (not recorded which). It is not recorded whose cells these are; they may come from a transplant donor. Both conserved end residues are part of each CDR3. Some rows have no size entry. The others give once, few or many, or a class for an expanded clone.

abundance,v_gene,CDR3aa
.,TRBV9,CASSDGTSGGDEQFF
.,TRBV27,CASQGGLSDTQYF
few,TRBV4-2,CASSPQGFDTEAFF
.,TRBV3-1,CASSQAQIKGVMNTEAFF
.,TRBV10-3,CAIKLTGASTDTQYF
.,TRBV4-3,CASSIRTGDYEQYF
.,TRBV2,CATSIDRSAAYEQYF
few,TRBV6-1,CASHTARAGANVLTF
few,TRBV20-1,CSARPGTESYEQYF
.,TRBV6-5,CASSYSRGDGYTF
.,TRBV4-1,CASSQEGKGAPQHF
few,TRBV12-3/TRBV12-4,CASSDRVWTEAFF
.,TRBV7-9,CASSPFSGGGYTF
.,TRBV20-1,CSAREEEISGNTIYF
once,TRBV20-1,CSARERDSLFYGYTF
few,TRBV29-1,CSTKQGFELGYTF
many,TRBV5-1,CASSSGHRTDTQYF
.,TRBV2,CASSDRTSGGGDTQYF
few,TRBV25-1,CASSDSAYEQYF
.,TRBV6-1,CASSRSGTYYGYTF
few,TRBV29-1,CSVERTARGGEVNEQFF
.,TRBV7-8,CASSLMTASGSFGRDEQYF
few,TRBV29-1,CSVEEGSRQETQYF
few,TRBV12-3/TRBV12-4,CASSFSQRMGNEQFF
.,TRBV6-5,CASSFTGGVGPQHF
.,TRBV30,CAWSVPPRYGYTF
few,TRBV5-1,CASSLGGTDFYEQYF
many,TRBV5-1,CASSLTRADGYTF
.,TRBV18,CASSPDTKYGYTF
many,TRBV29-1,CSVSRKETQYF
.,TRBV27,CASSLRRTDGYTF
few,TRBV12-3/TRBV12-4,CASSSTGPGETQYF
many,TRBV7-9,CASSSTGDGYTF
few,TRBV7-9,CASSLGKDRTNGYTF
few,TRBV5-4,CASSTRQGIGSYNEQFF
.,TRBV20-1,CSARGTSERDTQYF
.,TRBV3-1,CASATAGELFF
few,TRBV5-1,CASSSLAGENEQFF
few,TRBV5-6,CASSLERTGETQYF
.,TRBV5-1,CASSYQGWGNTEAFF
.,TRBV6-2/TRBV6-3,CASSYHGVLLLETQYF
.,TRBV6-4,CASSVLAGGPYNEQFF
.,TRBV29-1,CSVSTSGARTDTQYF
.,TRBV7-9,CASSLLAGGPSYEQYF
.,TRBV20-1,CSAAVPGTSLNGEQFF
.,TRBV11-2,CASSLGRGSATQYF
few,TRBV25-1,CASSITGGTSGANVLTF
.,TRBV4-2,CASSQGQGADGELFF
few,TRBV6-5,CASSYFLTGTNYGYTF
.,TRBV5-4,CASSSPGLAYTGELFF
many,TRBV12-3/TRBV12-4,CASSFEFWGYTF
few,TRBV20-1,CSARGLADRTDTQYF
.,TRBV11-3,CASSLEGQMRETQYF
.,TRBV9,CASSVSTRRGQETQYF
many,TRBV6-2/TRBV6-3,CASSYGDRAYEQYF
few,TRBV5-6,CASSLGGSGDSPLHF